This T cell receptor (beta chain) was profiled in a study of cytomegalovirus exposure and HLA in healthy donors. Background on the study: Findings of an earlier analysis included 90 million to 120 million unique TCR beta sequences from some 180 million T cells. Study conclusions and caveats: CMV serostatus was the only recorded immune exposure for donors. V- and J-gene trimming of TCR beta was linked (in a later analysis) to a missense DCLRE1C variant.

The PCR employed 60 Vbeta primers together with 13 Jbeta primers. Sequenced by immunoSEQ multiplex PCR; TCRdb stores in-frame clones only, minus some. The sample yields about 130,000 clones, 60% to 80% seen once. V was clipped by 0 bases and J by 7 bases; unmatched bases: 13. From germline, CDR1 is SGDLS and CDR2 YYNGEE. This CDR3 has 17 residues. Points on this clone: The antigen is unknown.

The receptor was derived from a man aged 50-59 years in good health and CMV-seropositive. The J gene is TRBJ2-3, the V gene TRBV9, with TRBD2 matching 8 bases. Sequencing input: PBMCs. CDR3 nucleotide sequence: TGTGCCAGCAGCGTAGCCCCCAGCCGGGAGGGCCGAAATACGCAGTATTTT. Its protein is CASSVAPSREGRNTQYF.